One and the same sample provided the 8 T cell receptor beta chains below, sequenced in a study of beta chain features in type 1 diabetes. Expressed TCRB transcripts were sequenced, since all the RNA that had been isolated was reverse transcribed. Repertoires were generated with immunoSEQ multiplex PCR, while TCRdb's copy carries only in-frame clones and drops some. This table holds roughly 350,000 clones, approximately 11% found once. Specimen: naive CD4+ T cells from blood. All receptors derive from a woman in her twenties or thirties in good health.

This clone was seen only a few times. The chain carries TRBV27 and TRBJ2-1; 8 nucleotides align to TRBD2. The junction had 15 bases not matched to a gene; V was cut back by 3 bases and J by 8 bases. CDR1 and CDR2 (germline): MNHEY, SMNVEV (reference sequence). The CDR3 runs to 17 residues. The CDR3 sequence: CASSLDGRAWGPHEQFF. CDR3 in DNA: TGTGCCAGCAGTTTGGACGGGAGGGCCTGGGGGCCCCATGAGCAGTTCTTC.

This clone turned up a few times. The chain employs TRBV4-3 and TRBJ2-5; the D gene is possibly TRBD2 (5 bases). Germline V lookup: CDR1 LGHNA, CDR2 YSLEER. Trimming pared 4 bases from V and 2 bases from J, leaving 8 bases between. CDR3 length equals 13 residues. CDR3 coding DNA: TGCGCCAGCAGCCCCGGGATTCAAGAGACCCAGTACTTC. It is translated as CASSPGIQETQYF.

This clone was seen more than once but under ten times. The chain employs TRBV7-3 and TRBJ2-2, with 9 positions matching TRBD2. Trimming at V came to 1 base and at J to 4 bases, leaving 7 bases not matched to a gene. This CDR3 has 17 amino acids. The germline V gene encodes CDR1 SGHTA and CDR2 FQGTGA. CDR3 region: CASSLRAGGPGTGELFF. The CDR3 coding sequence is TGTGCCAGCAGCTTAAGGGCGGGAGGGCCCGGCACCGGGGAGCTGTTTTTT.

Only a few counts were recorded for this clone. The DNA for the CDR3 is TGCGCCAGCAGTCATACCAGGGGTTTTGTCCTCACCTTC. Translated, it gives CASSHTRGFVLTF. This sequence joins TRBV23-1 and TRBJ1-2; the D gene is possibly TRBD1 (6 bases). TRBV23-1 is an open reading frame, and its role is uncertain. V was pared by 3 bases and J by 13 bases, with 18 bases between. CDR3 length: 13 residues.

This chain connects TRBV15 to TRBJ2-1, with 11 bases lining up with TRBD2. The CDR3 sequence is 16 residues long. Trimming took 3 bases from V and 6 from J; bases not matched to a gene: 7. Germline V gene data show CDR1 as LNHNV and CDR2 as YYDKDF (reference sequence). CDR3 in DNA: TGTGCCACCAGCAGGGTGCCGGGACTAGCGGCCAATGAGCAGTTCTTC. Its translation: CATSRVPGLAANEQFF.

The chain recombines TRBV25-1 with TRBJ1-4, with a possible D match to TRBD1 (5 bases). The germline V gene has CDR1 MGHDK and CDR2 SYGVNS. Trimming left V 4 bases short and J 10 bases short, with 16 bases between. This CDR3 has 14 amino acids. The CDR3 sequence: CASSGAGKVGKLFF. The CDR3, as DNA: TGTGCCAGCAGTGGGGCAGGGAAGGTTGGAAAACTGTTTTTT. Full variable domain (remainder filled in from reference TRBV25-1 and TRBJ1-4): EADIYQTPRYLVIGTGKKITLECSQTMGHDKMYWYQQDPGMELHLIHYSYGVNSTEKGDLSSESTVSRIRTEHFPLTLESARPSHTSQYLCASSGAGKVGKLFFGSGTQLSVL.

This clone has a handful of counts. This chain connects TRBV6-1 to TRBJ2-6; tentative D call: TRBD2 (5 bases). The CDR3 contains 18 residues. Between the trimmed V and J ends, which lost 3 bases and 2 bases, there was a span of 17 bases. Germline CDR1 and CDR2: MNHNS and SASEGT. The chain's CDR3 is CASSEFRIGSTGANVLTF. DNA for the CDR3: TGTGCCAGCAGTGAGTTTAGGATAGGGAGTACTGGGGCCAACGTCCTGACTTTC.

The table lists this clone with a few counts. V and J are TRBV11-2 and TRBJ2-3; perhaps TRBD2 as D (6 bases). The CDR3 length is 14 residues. Germline V gene data show CDR1 as SGHAT and CDR2 as FQNNGV. Trimming stripped 7 bases from V and 4 bases from J, with 15 bases between. The DNA for the CDR3 is TGTGCCAGCACCGTACTCATAGCGGCAGATACGCAGTATTTT. Its protein product is CASTVLIAADTQYF. Full variable domain (rest looked up from reference TRBV11-2 and TRBJ2-3): EAGVAQSPRYKIIEKRQSVAFWCNPISGHATLYWYQQILGQGPKLLIQFQNNGVVDDSQLPKDRFSAERLKGVDSTLKIQPAKLEDSAVYLCASTVLIAADTQYFGPGTRLTVL.